The clone carrying this TCR beta chain was detected only a few times. Its target is not known. The sample belongs to a study of identical twins. Study observations and caveats: Fewer insertions characterized abundant cord blood beta clonotypes, whereas memory repertoires showed none.

The CDR3 is made up of 16 amino acids. In germline, CDR1 is SGHDT, CDR2 YYEEEE. Losses at the gene ends were 4 bases for V and 0 bases for J; bases not matched to a gene: 6. One entry per CDR3 protein, called by TCRdb with MiXCR from the 5' RACE reads. There are fewer than 500,000 distinct CDR3 sequences in the sample; around an eighth occur only once, and around 0.98% lies in the top ten. Separately, the same data were catalogued under a study of yellow fever vaccine responses in identical twins.

Material: CD4+ T cells sorted from blood. The clonotype comes from a woman under 30 in good health. J is TRBJ2-3 and V is TRBV5-6, with 9 bases identical to TRBD1. CDR3 sequence reads: CASSPGQGFSTDTQYF. DNA of the CDR3: TGTGCCAGCAGCCCGGGACAGGGCTTTAGCACAGATACGCAGTATTTT.